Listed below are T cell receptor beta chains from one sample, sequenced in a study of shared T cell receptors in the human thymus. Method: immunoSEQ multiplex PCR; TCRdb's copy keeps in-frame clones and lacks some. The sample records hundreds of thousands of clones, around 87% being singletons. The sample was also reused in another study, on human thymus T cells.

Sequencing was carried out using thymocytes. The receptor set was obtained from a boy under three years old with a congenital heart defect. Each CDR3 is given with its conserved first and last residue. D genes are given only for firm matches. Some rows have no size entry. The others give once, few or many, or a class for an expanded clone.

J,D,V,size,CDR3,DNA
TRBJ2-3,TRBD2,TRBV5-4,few,CASSLGVGGLATDTQYF,TGTGCCAGCAGCTTAGGGGTTGGGGGACTAGCAACAGATACGCAGTATTTT
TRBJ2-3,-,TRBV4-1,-,CASSLLLSGTLTDTQYF,TGCGCCAGCAGCCTTCTCCTTTCCGGGACTCTCACAGATACGCAGTATTTT
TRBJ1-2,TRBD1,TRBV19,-,CASRPRGRNYGYTF,TGTGCCAGTAGACCGAGGGGGCGGAACTATGGCTACACCTTC
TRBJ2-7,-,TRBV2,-,CASSWPPSYEQYF,TGTGCCAGCAGTTGGCCCCCGTCCTACGAGCAGTACTTC
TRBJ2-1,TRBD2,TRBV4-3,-,CASSAGTSGSHEQFF,TGCGCCAGCAGCGCCGGGACTAGCGGGAGCCATGAGCAGTTCTTC
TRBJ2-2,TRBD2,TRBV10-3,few,CAISEAPSGREDTGELFF,TGTGCCATCAGTGAGGCCCCTAGCGGGAGGGAGGACACCGGGGAGCTGTTTTTT
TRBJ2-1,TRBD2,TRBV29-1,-,CSVYGASGGNEQFF,TGCAGCGTTTATGGGGCTAGCGGGGGAAATGAGCAGTTCTTC
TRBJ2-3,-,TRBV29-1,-,CSVDRGDPDTQYF,TGCAGCGTTGACAGGGGGGACCCAGATACGCAGTATTTT
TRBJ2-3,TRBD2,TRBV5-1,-,CASSLGALAGVVPYADTQYF,TGCGCCAGCAGCTTGGGGGCCCTAGCGGGAGTCGTCCCATACGCAGATACGCAGTATTTT
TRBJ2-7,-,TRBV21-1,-,CASSKVETSTYEQYF,TGTGCCAGCAGCAAAGTGGAGACTAGCACGTACGAGCAGTACTTC
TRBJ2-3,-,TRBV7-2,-,CASSFTNREPDCTDTQYF,TGTGCCAGCAGCTTCACGAACAGGGAACCGGACTGCACAGATACGCAGTATTTT
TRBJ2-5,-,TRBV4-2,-,CASSQDRGSEETQYF,TGTGCCAGCAGCCAAGACAGGGGAAGCGAAGAGACCCAGTACTTC
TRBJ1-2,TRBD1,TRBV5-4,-,CASSFLGQSLGYGYTF,TGTGCCAGCAGCTTTCTGGGACAGAGTCTCGGCTATGGCTACACCTTC
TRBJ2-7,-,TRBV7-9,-,CASSLYLVQIPTYEQYF,TGTGCCAGCAGCTTATATCTAGTCCAAATCCCCACGTACGAGCAGTACTTC
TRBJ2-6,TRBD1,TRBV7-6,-,CASSLVGGQEAYTPGANVLTF,TGTGCCAGCAGCTTAGTAGGCGGACAGGAAGCCTATACTCCCGGGGCCAACGTCCTGACTTTC
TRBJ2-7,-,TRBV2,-,CASSAPATACSYEQYF,TGTGCCAGCAGTGCCCCCGCGACAGCTTGCTCCTACGAGCAGTACTTC
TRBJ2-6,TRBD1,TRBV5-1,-,CASSLRGTGGDLEANVLTF,TGCGCCAGCAGCTTGCGGGGGACAGGGGGGGACCTCGAGGCCAACGTCCTGACTTTC
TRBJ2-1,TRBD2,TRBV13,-,CASSLVSGRSSYNEQFF,TGTGCCAGCAGCTTGGTTAGCGGGAGGAGCTCCTACAATGAGCAGTTCTTC
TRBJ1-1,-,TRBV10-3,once,CAISESDRCGGAFF,TGTGCCATCAGTGAGTCGGATCGCTGTGGAGGAGCTTTCTTT
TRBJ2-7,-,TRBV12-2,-,CASRLTGRSLSPYEQYF,TGTGCAAGTCGCTTAACAGGACGGTCCTTGTCTCCCTACGAGCAGTACTTC
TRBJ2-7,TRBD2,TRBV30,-,CAWTGSGKGREQYF,TGTGCCTGGACAGGGAGCGGGAAGGGTCGCGAGCAGTACTTC
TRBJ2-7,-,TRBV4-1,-,CASWSLPWPGEQYF,TGCGCCAGCTGGTCCCTGCCCTGGCCGGGCGAGCAGTACTTC
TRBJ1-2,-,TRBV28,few,CASRRQNGYTF,TGTGCCAGCAGACGACAGAATGGCTACACCTTC
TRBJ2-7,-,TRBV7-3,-,CASSLIADGSYEQYF,TGTGCCAGCAGTCTCATAGCGGATGGGTCCTACGAGCAGTACTTC
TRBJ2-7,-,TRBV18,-,CASSPPEGGPEQYF,TGTGCCAGCTCACCACCGGAGGGAGGACCTGAGCAGTACTTC
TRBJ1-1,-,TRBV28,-,CASSPPTGLNTEAFF,TGTGCCAGCAGTCCCCCGACAGGATTGAACACTGAAGCTTTCTTT
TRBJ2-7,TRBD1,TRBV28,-,CASSSDRGFYEQYF,TGTGCCAGCAGTTCCGACAGGGGATTCTACGAGCAGTACTTC
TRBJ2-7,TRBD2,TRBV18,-,CASSTPSGRRHQQYF,TGTGCCAGCTCAACCCCTAGCGGGAGGCGACATCAGCAGTACTTC
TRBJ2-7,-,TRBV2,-,CASSPAHIEQYF,TGTGCCAGCAGTCCTGCCCACATAGAGCAGTACTTC
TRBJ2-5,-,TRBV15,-,CATSRDKQGQETQYF,TGTGCCACCAGCAGAGATAAACAGGGCCAAGAGACCCAGTACTTC
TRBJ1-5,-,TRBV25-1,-,CASSEVGWGGQPQHF,TGTGCCAGCAGTGAAGTGGGTTGGGGAGGTCAGCCCCAGCATTTT
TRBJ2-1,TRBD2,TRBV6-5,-,CASSYSRLAGVYEQFF,TGTGCCAGCAGTTACTCGCGACTAGCGGGAGTATATGAGCAGTTCTTC
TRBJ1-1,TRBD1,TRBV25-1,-,CASNRTGTGTEAFF,TGTGCCAGCAACCGGACAGGGACGGGGACTGAAGCTTTCTTT
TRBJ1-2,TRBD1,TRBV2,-,CASRTGSGYTF,TGTGCCAGCAGGACAGGGTCCGGCTACACCTTC
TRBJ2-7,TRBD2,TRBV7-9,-,CASSLEREGPYEQYF,TGTGCCAGCAGCTTAGAGCGGGAGGGCCCCTACGAGCAGTACTTC
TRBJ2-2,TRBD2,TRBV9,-,CASSAGLAGGTGELFF,TGTGCCAGCAGCGCCGGACTAGCGGGAGGAACCGGGGAGCTGTTTTTT
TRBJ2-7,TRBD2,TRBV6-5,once,CASSYRLAGGWEQYF,TGTGCCAGCAGTTACCGGCTAGCGGGAGGGTGGGAGCAGTACTTC
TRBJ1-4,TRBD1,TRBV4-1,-,CASSQVHAAGTGQGKTNEKLFF,TGCGCCAGCAGCCAAGTCCACGCCGCCGGGACAGGACAAGGGAAAACTAATGAAAAACTGTTTTTT
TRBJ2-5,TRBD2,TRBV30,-,CAWSVSPTSATQETQYF,TGTGCCTGGAGTGTAAGCCCGACTAGCGCGACTCAAGAGACCCAGTACTTC
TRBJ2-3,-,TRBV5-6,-,CASSLLTDTQYF,TGTGCCAGCAGCTTACTCACAGATACGCAGTATTTT
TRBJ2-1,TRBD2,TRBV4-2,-,CASSQDLPGGRNEQFF,TGTGCCAGCAGCCAAGACCTTCCGGGAGGGAGGAATGAGCAGTTCTTC
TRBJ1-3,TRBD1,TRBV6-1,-,CASSEDRLWDRKVRNTIYF,TGTGCCAGCAGTGAAGATCGGCTATGGGACAGGAAGGTTAGGAACACCATATATTTT
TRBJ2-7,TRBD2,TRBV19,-,CASSIRLAGSSYEQYF,TGTGCCAGTAGTATCAGACTAGCGGGCAGCTCCTACGAGCAGTACTTC
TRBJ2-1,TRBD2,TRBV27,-,CASSFGLAGVEQFF,TGTGCCAGCAGTTTTGGACTAGCGGGAGTTGAGCAGTTCTTC
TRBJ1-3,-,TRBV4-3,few,CASSQDGGQANSGNTIYF,TGCGCCAGCAGCCAAGACGGCGGGCAGGCCAACTCTGGAAACACCATATATTTT
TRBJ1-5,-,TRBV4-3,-,CASSQEMGAVGNQPQHF,TGCGCCAGCAGCCAAGAGATGGGGGCAGTTGGCAATCAGCCCCAGCATTTT
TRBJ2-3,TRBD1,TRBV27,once,CASSSTGTGKDTQYF,TGTGCCAGCAGTTCGACCGGGACAGGGAAAGATACGCAGTATTTT
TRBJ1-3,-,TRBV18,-,CASSPDNGNTIYF,TGTGCCAGCTCACCGGACAATGGAAACACCATATATTTT
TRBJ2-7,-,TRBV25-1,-,CASSRAGVTSYEQYF,TGTGCCAGCAGTCGGGCAGGGGTCACCTCCTACGAGCAGTACTTC
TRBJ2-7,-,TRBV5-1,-,CASSNRQSSYEQYF,TGCGCCAGCAGCAACAGACAGAGCTCCTACGAGCAGTACTTC